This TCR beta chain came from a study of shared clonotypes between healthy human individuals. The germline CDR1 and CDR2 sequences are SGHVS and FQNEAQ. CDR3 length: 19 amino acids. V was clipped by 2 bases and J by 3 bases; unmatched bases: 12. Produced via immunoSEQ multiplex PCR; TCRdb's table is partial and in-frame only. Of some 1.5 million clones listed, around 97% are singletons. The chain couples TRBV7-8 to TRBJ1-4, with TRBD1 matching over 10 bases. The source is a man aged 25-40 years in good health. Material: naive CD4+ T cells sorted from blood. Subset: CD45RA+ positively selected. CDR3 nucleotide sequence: TGTGCCAGCAGCTTAAGCGGCCCTGACAGGGGGCTATCTAATGAAAAACTGTTTTTT. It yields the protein CASSLSGPDRGLSNEKLFF.